This TCR beta chain was recorded in a study of human T cells and chemical hapten exposure. Overall study: Weekly scalp doses of diphenylcyclopropenone were given to patients during the approximately 25-week study.

Time point meaning: pre-sensitization, week 0. Treatment meaning: therapeutic diphenylcyclopropenone sensitization with weekly scalp DPC. Total RNA was isolated from whole blood that had not been fractionated. TCRdb re-derived calls from the RACE reads in MiXCR, one entry per CDR3 protein. The sample shows some 330,000 distinct CDR3 sequences, around 5.5% of them seen only once. This CDR3 is 15 amino acids long. Germline values: CDR1 SGDLS, CDR2 YYNGEE. V lost 0 bases to trimming and J lost 0 bases, with 7 bases between them. V and J are TRBV9 and TRBJ1-5; no reliable D call. The input for sequencing was whole blood, taken in connection with sensitization to the hapten diphenylcyclopropenone (DPC). This TCR derives from a woman between 18 and 29 years old with alopecia areata. Some clones in this sample may be carry-over from other donors' samples. CDR3 sequence reads: CASSVGGDSNQPQHF. The CDR3, as DNA: TGTGCCAGCAGCGTAGGCGGGGATAGCAATCAGCCCCAGCATTTT. Together with reference TRBV9 and TRBJ1-5, the CDR3 gives the full variable domain: DSGVTQTPKHLITATGQRVTLRCSPRSGDLSVYWYQQSLDQGLQFLIQYYNGEERAKGNILERFSAQQFPDLHSELNLSSLELGDSALYFCASSVGGDSNQPQHFGDGTRLSIL.